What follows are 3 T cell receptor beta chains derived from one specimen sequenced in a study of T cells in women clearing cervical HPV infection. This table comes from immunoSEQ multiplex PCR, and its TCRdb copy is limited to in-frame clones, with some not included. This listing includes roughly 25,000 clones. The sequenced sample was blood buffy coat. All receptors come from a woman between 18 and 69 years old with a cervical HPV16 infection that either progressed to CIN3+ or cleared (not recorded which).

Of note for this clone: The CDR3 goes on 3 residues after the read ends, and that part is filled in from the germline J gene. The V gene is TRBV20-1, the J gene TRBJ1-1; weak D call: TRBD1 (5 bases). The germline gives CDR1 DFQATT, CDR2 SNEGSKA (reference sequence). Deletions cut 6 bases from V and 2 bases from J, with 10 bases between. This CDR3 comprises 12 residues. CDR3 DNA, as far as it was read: TGCAGTGCAAACCAGGGTAACACTGAA. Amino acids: CSANQGNTE. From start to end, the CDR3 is CSANQGNTEAFF.

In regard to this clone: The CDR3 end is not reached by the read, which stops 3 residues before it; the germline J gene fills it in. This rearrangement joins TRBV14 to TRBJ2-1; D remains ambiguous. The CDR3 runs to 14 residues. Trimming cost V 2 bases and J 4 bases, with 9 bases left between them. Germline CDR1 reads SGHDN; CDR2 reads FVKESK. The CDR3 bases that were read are TGTGCCAGCAGCCAATACAGCCTATACAATGAG. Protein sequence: CASSQYSLYNE. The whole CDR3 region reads CASSQYSLYNEQFF.

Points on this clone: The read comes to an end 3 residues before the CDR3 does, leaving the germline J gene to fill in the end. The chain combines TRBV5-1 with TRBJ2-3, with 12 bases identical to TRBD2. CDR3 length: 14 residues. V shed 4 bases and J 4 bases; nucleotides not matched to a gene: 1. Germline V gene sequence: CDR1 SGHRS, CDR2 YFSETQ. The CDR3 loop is CASSRLAGADTQYF. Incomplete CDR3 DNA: TGCGCCAGCAGCCGACTAGCGGGAGCAGATACG.